This T cell receptor (beta chain) was sequenced in a study of blood T cell repertoires in COVID-19. Whole-study context: Nucleic acid was either cDNA or gDNA, and it came from T cells, B-cell-depleted T cells, or PBMCs.

CDR1 is SGHRS and CDR2 is YFSETQ in the germline V gene. J lost 1 base, V lost 3 bases, and 5 bases had no gene match. The length of the CDR3 is 15 residues. Some clones are missing from TCRdb's copy, which holds only in-frame ones; the method was immunoSEQ multiplex PCR. The sample records roughly 120,000 clones, less than 85% being singletons. This clone was counted once. This clonotype was sampled from a woman of 80 years or more with acute or convalescent COVID-19. The chain couples TRBV5-1 to TRBJ1-1, with 8 bases aligning to TRBD1. Specimen: peripheral blood. CDR3 sequence reads: CASSYGQGSNTEAFF. CDR3 nucleotides: TGCGCCAGCAGCTATGGACAGGGTTCGAACACTGAAGCTTTCTTT. Drawing the rest from reference TRBV5-1 and TRBJ1-1, the complete variable domain is KAGVTQTPRYLIKTRGQQVTLSCSPISGHRSVSWYQQTPGQGLQFLFEYFSETQRNKGNFPGRFSGRQFSNSRSEMNVSTLELGDSALYLCASSYGQGSNTEAFFGQGTRLTVV.